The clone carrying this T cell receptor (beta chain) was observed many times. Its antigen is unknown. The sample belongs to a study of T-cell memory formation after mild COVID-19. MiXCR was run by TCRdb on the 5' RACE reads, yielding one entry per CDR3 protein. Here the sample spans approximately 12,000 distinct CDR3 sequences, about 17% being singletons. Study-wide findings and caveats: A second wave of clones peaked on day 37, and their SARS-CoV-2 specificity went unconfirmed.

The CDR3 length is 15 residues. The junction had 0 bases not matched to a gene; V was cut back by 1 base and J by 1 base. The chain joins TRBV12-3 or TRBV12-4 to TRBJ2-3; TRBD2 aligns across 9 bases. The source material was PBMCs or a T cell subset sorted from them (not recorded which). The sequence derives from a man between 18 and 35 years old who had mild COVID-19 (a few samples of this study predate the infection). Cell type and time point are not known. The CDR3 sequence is CASSLGLAGTDTQYF. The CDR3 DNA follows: TGTGCCAGCAGTTTAGGACTAGCGGGCACAGATACGCAGTATTTT.